The 20 T cell receptor beta chains below were found in one sample sequenced in a study of shared T cell receptors in the human thymus. The data were produced by immunoSEQ multiplex PCR, yet TCRdb's version contains in-frame clones alone and is incomplete. Of 700,000 or so clones in the sample, approximately 83% were seen once. Separately, the same data were catalogued under a study of human thymus T cells.

Sequencing was carried out using thymocytes. The receptor set was obtained from a girl under three years old with a congenital heart defect.

The chain combines TRBV7-9 with TRBJ1-2, with TRBD1 matching over 12 bases. The CDR3 consists of 15 residues. J gave up 6 bases and V 5 bases, and 7 bases lay outside the gene matches. Germline V CDR1 and CDR2: SEHNR, FQNEAQ (reference sequence). This chain's CDR3 is CASSGDRGLFNGYTF. CDR3 nucleotides: TGTGCCAGCAGCGGGGACAGGGGGCTGTTTAATGGCTACACCTTC.

The chain uses TRBV29-1 and TRBJ2-7; TRBD2 might be the D (5 bases). The CDR3 spans 17 residues. The V gene's germline CDR1 is SQVTM and CDR2 ANQGSEA. V was cut by 4 bases and J by 3 bases, with 25 bases left in between. The CDR3 DNA follows: TGCAGCGTTGGGCCTACTTTCTCAGGTACCGGGGACTACGAGCAGTACTTC. Protein: CSVGPTFSGTGDYEQYF.

This chain joins TRBV2 and TRBJ2-1; D is ambiguous. The germline V and J ends were trimmed by 7 bases and 4 bases, with 2 bases remaining between them. CDR1 SNHLY and CDR2 FYNNEI come from the germline V gene. CDR3 length: 10 residues. Here the CDR3 reads CASTYNEQFF. As DNA, the CDR3 is TGTGCCAGCACGTACAATGAGCAGTTCTTC.

This clone was counted a few times. V is TRBV10-3 and J is TRBJ2-6, with D tentatively TRBD1 (5 bases). This CDR3 comprises 16 residues. CDR1 is ENHRY and CDR2 is SYGVKD in the germline V gene. Trimming pared 8 bases from V and 0 bases from J, leaving 14 bases between. This chain's CDR3 is CAISPQGGSGANVLTF. DNA for the CDR3: TGTGCCATCTCCCCTCAGGGTGGCTCTGGGGCCAACGTCCTGACTTTC.

This clone was observed a handful of times. V is TRBV19 and J is TRBJ2-1, with 12 nucleotides matching TRBD2. The CDR3 covers 18 residues. The V segment lost 4 bases and the J segment 6 bases; nucleotides outside the gene matches: 13. The germline gives CDR1 LNHDA, CDR2 SQIVND (reference sequence). The CDR3 reads CASSSVLAGGLRSNEQFF. The CDR3 nucleotides read TGTGCCAGTAGTAGTGTACTAGCGGGGGGTCTAAGATCCAATGAGCAGTTCTTC.

The genes are TRBV18 and TRBJ1-1, with D possibly TRBD1 on 5 matching bases. Germline V gene lookup returns CDR1 KGHSH and CDR2 LQKENI. Deletions cut 4 bases from V and 0 bases from J, with 21 bases between. This CDR3 region has 18 residues. This chain's CDR3 is CASSLGQGGDYMNTEAFF. The DNA for the CDR3 is TGTGCCAGCTCACTGGGTCAGGGAGGCGATTATATGAACACTGAAGCTTTCTTT.

This clone was seen a single time. The V gene is TRBV28, the J gene TRBJ2-3; 15 nucleotides match TRBD2. The CDR3 sequence is 17 residues long. Per the germline V gene, CDR1 is MDHEN and CDR2 is SYDVKM. Trimming at V came to 3 bases and at J to 5 bases, leaving 6 bases not matched to a gene. The CDR3 is CASSFGLAGGQQDTQYF. CDR3 in DNA: TGTGCCAGCAGTTTCGGACTAGCGGGGGGGCAACAAGATACGCAGTATTTT.

The chain is built from TRBV19 and TRBJ2-1; 10 bases fit TRBD2. V gave up 7 bases and J gave up 6 bases; unmatched junction bases: 12. The length of the CDR3 is 16 residues. Germline V gives CDR1 LNHDA, CDR2 SQIVND (reference sequence). DNA for the CDR3: TGTGCCAGTAACGCGATCACTAGCGGGGCGACCAATGAGCAGTTCTTC. This sequence encodes CASNAITSGATNEQFF.

V usage is TRBV19 and J usage is TRBJ2-7, with TRBD1 matching 9 bases. Germline CDR1 and CDR2: LNHDA and SQIVND (reference sequence). CDR3 size: 16 residues. Trimming removed 0 bases from V and 2 bases from J; junction bases left unmatched: 5. CDR3 sequence reads: CASSIDRRDRAYEQYF. CDR3 in DNA: TGTGCCAGTAGTATAGATCGGCGGGACAGGGCCTACGAGCAGTACTTC.

In DNA, the CDR3 is TGTGCCAGAAGCTTTACTACAGGGAACACAGATACGCAGTATTTT. This codes for CARSFTTGNTDTQYF. V usage is TRBV5-3 and J usage is TRBJ2-3; D is perhaps TRBD1 (6 bases). TRBV5-3 is marked as an open reading frame, function uncertain. V lost 2 bases and J lost 2, with 12 bases in between. This CDR3 has 15 residues.

This chain links TRBV2 with TRBJ2-2; TRBD1 matches at 11 bases. This CDR3 comprises 16 residues. The V segment lost 2 bases and the J segment 7 bases; nucleotides outside the gene matches: 6. Germline V lookup: CDR1 SNHLY, CDR2 FYNNEI. This chain's CDR3 is CASSEQGQGGDGELFF. CDR3 in DNA: TGTGCCAGCAGTGAACAGGGACAGGGGGGAGACGGGGAGCTGTTTTTT.

The chain recombines TRBV19 with TRBJ1-2; 8 bases align to TRBD1. This CDR3 is built from 18 residues. With 6 bases clipped from V and 0 bases from J, the junction kept 15 bases outside the gene matches. Germline CDR1 reads LNHDA; CDR2 reads SQIVND (reference sequence). The CDR3 DNA is TGTGCCAGTAGGAATCGGTGGGACAGGCCCCTCGCTAACTATGGCTACACCTTC. Translation: CASRNRWDRPLANYGYTF.

About this clone: The junction departs from germline at one end; a sequencing error may be responsible. V usage is TRBV20-1 and J usage is TRBJ1-3, with TRBD1 matching 7 bases. In germline, CDR1 is DFQATT, CDR2 SNEGSKA (reference sequence). The CDR3 covers 10 residues. CDR3 region: CSAREPGQIF. CDR3 nucleotides: TGCAGTGCTAGAGAACCGGGACAGATTTTT.

The chain joins TRBV6-5 to TRBJ2-5; 7 bases agree with TRBD2. This CDR3 has 14 residues. V lost 6 bases to trimming and J lost 4 bases; unmatched junction nucleotides: 8. Germline CDR1 is MNHEY and CDR2 is SVGAGI. CDR3 loop: CASRETGRVETQYF. CDR3 sequence (DNA): TGTGCCAGCAGAGAGACGGGGAGGGTAGAGACCCAGTACTTC.

This clone occurred a few times. Within the sample, other DNA sequences also encode this same CDR3. The chain combines TRBV6-8 with TRBJ1-6; 8 nucleotides line up with TRBD1. With V trimmed by 11 bases and J by 13 bases, 13 bases remained unmatched. CDR1 and CDR2 (germline): MNHGY, SAAAGT. The CDR3 is 13 amino acids. The CDR3 sequence: CAGRQGKPAPLHF. CDR3 DNA: TGTGCCGGAAGACAGGGGAAGCCGGCCCCCCTCCACTTT.

The chain is built from TRBV27 and TRBJ1-6; D unclear. Between the trimmed V and J ends, which lost 8 bases and 7 bases, there was a span of 12 bases. Per germline, CDR1 MNHEY and CDR2 SMNVEV (reference sequence). The CDR3 runs 13 residues. The CDR3 bases are TGTGCCAGCGGCAACCGGGAGAATTCACCCCTCCACTTT. This gives the protein CASGNRENSPLHF.

V and J are TRBV7-2 and TRBJ2-7; no clear D gene. The germline V gene encodes CDR1 SGHTA and CDR2 FQGNSA. The V end lost 5 bases, the J end lost 1 base, and 15 bases lay between the germline ends. CDR3 length equals 15 residues. The CDR3: CASSPFGPPSYEQYF. Written as DNA, the CDR3 is TGTGCCAGCAGCCCTTTTGGGCCTCCTTCCTACGAGCAGTACTTC.

The chain couples TRBV29-1 to TRBJ1-1; D is ambiguous. V was clipped by 0 bases and J by 4 bases, with 21 bases between them. This CDR3 has 17 residues. Germline V lookup: CDR1 SQVTM, CDR2 ANQGSEA. The CDR3 DNA follows: TGCAGCGTTGAAGACGGCGGGTTTGGCGTCCTTAGCACTGAAGCTTTCTTT. Amino acid sequence: CSVEDGGFGVLSTEAFF.

V and J are TRBV10-3 and TRBJ2-7; weak D call: TRBD1 (5 bases). Trimming stripped 0 bases from V and 1 base from J, with 31 bases between. This CDR3 comprises 22 residues. Germline V gene lookup returns CDR1 ENHRY and CDR2 SYGVKD. DNA of the CDR3: TGTGCCATCAGTGAGTCAGGCAGGGTTCTGCAGGAGTATCGGGCGTCGTCCTACGAGCAGTACTTC. It translates to CAISESGRVLQEYRASSYEQYF.

This chain joins TRBV7-2 and TRBJ1-2, with 8 bases matching TRBD1. V shed 5 bases and J 4 bases; nucleotides not matched to a gene: 3. The germline CDR1 and CDR2 sequences are SGHTA and FQGNSA. The CDR3 runs 13 residues. The CDR3 bases are TGTGCCAGCAGCCCAGGACAGGGCTATGGCTACACCTTC. It specifies CASSPGQGYGYTF.